This entry lists 10 T cell receptor beta chains sequenced from one sample in a study of human T cells and chemical hapten exposure. Each CDR3 protein is one row after TCRdb ran MiXCR on the RACE reads. Among 35,000 to 50,000 distinct CDR3 sequences listed, 8.5% to 10% were seen once. Time point in this sample: patch test 2, 6 weeks after DPC sensitization. Treatment here: therapeutic diphenylcyclopropenone sensitization with weekly scalp DPC. The authors' total RNA extraction used unfractionated whole blood. Material: whole blood, obtained in connection with sensitization to the hapten diphenylcyclopropenone (DPC). These receptors all come from a young woman with alopecia areata. Some clones in this sample may be carry-over from other donors' samples.

This chain links TRBV6-5 with TRBJ2-7; D is perhaps TRBD1 or TRBD2 (5 bases each). Germline V gene sequence: CDR1 MNHEY, CDR2 SVGAGI. Trimming stripped 4 bases from V and 3 bases from J, with 10 bases between. This CDR3 spans 13 amino acids. The CDR3 DNA reads TGTGCCAGCAGTTCCCCTGGGGGCTACGAGCAGTACTTC. Encoded protein: CASSSPGGYEQYF.

This clonotype was seen ten or more times. The rearrangement links TRBV6-1 to TRBJ2-3; D possibly uses TRBD1 or TRBD2 (6 bases each). V was trimmed by 2 bases and J by 8 bases, leaving 8 bases between them. The V gene's germline CDR1 is MNHNS and CDR2 SASEGT. The CDR3 sequence is 12 residues long. The CDR3 spells CASSERGVTQYF. DNA for the CDR3: TGTGCCAGCAGTGAAAGGGGGGTTACGCAGTATTTT.

The chain is built from TRBV7-2 and TRBJ2-7, with 11 bases matching TRBD1. The CDR3 extends over 15 amino acids. Germline-derived CDR1 and CDR2 are SGHTA and FQGNSA. The V segment lost 1 base and the J segment 2 bases; nucleotides outside the gene matches: 1. The CDR3 DNA reads TGTGCCAGCAGCTTAGGGGGACAGGGGGCCTACGAGCAGTACTTC. Protein product: CASSLGGQGAYEQYF.

This clonotype was observed a few times. The V and J genes are TRBV7-3 and TRBJ2-7; TRBD1 matches at 7 bases. V lost 5 bases to trimming and J lost 0 bases; unmatched junction nucleotides: 7. The CDR3 runs 15 residues. Germline V lookup: CDR1 SGHTA, CDR2 FQGTGA. CDR3 sequence reads: CASSQPDRVSYEQYF. CDR3 bases: TGTGCCAGCAGCCAGCCTGACAGGGTCTCCTACGAGCAGTACTTC.

In this sample, this clonotype turned up a few times. J is TRBJ1-2 and V is TRBV20-1; D possibly corresponds to TRBD1 (6 bases). Germline loops: CDR1 DFQATT, CDR2 SNEGSKA (reference sequence). The CDR3 consists of 13 residues. Trimming stripped 4 bases from V and 4 bases from J, with 13 bases between. CDR3 coding DNA: TGCAGTGCTAAGACAGGTCTCAGCTATGGCTACACCTTC. This translates into CSAKTGLSYGYTF.

This clonotype was seen a few times. The chain is built from TRBV10-3 and TRBJ1-2; TRBD1 aligns across 8 bases. Unmatched junction bases numbered 4, after V lost 4 bases and J lost 6 bases. Germline V gene sequence: CDR1 ENHRY, CDR2 SYGVKD. The CDR3 has 13 amino acids. The CDR3 coding sequence is TGTGCCATCAGTGCCGGACAGGGTGATGGCTACACCTTC. This gives the protein CAISAGQGDGYTF.

Note on this clonotype: With a much larger clone just one base away, this may be a read error. This rearrangement joins TRBV5-6 to TRBJ2-5; possible D gene TRBD2, 6 bases. CDR1 is SGHDT, CDR2 YYEEEE, per germline. The CDR3 has 15 residues. The CDR3 DNA reads TGTGCCAGAAGCTCCCCAGGGACTGATCAAGAGACCCAGTACTTC. It translates to CARSSPGTDQETQYF.

This chain joins TRBV7-2 and TRBJ2-4; weak D call: TRBD2 (6 bases). The CDR3 is 17 amino acids. V was shortened by 0 bases and J by 5 bases, with 17 bases between the two germline ends. CDR1 SGHTA and CDR2 FQGNSA come from the germline V gene. Written as DNA, the CDR3 is TGTGCCAGCAGCTTAGCGCGGGACCTCCGAAGAGAAAACATTCAGTACTTC. Translation gives CASSLARDLRRENIQYF. Full variable domain (missing parts from reference TRBV7-2 and TRBJ2-4): GAGVSQSPSNKVTEKGKDVELRCDPISGHTALYWYRQSLGQGLEFLIYFQGNSAPDKSGLPSDRFSAERTGGSVSTLTIQRTQQEDSAVYLCASSLARDLRRENIQYFGAGTRLSVL.

This clonotype has more than one count but fewer than ten. The V call is TRBV12-3 or TRBV12-4, the J call TRBJ1-2; TRBD1 matches at 7 bases. Unmatched junction bases numbered 8, after V lost 6 bases and J lost 4 bases. The CDR3 runs to 14 residues. CDR3: CASRITQGSYGYTF. The DNA for the CDR3 is TGTGCCAGCAGGATTACACAGGGGAGCTATGGCTACACCTTC.

The V call is TRBV29-1, the J call TRBJ2-1, with no clear D. CDR3 size: 14 residues. Germline V gives CDR1 SQVTM, CDR2 ANQGSEA. Trimming stripped 7 bases from V and 0 bases from J, with 13 bases between. For the CDR3, the DNA is TGCAGCGCCCAAGGAGATTTCTCCTACAATGAGCAGTTCTTC. Its translation is CSAQGDFSYNEQFF.